Listed below are T cell receptor beta chains from one sample, sequenced in a study of T cell repertoires in cytomegalovirus infection. A single record per CDR3 protein comes from TCRdb applying MiXCR to the reads. The sample lists roughly 720,000 distinct CDR3 sequences; 35% were seen once. The material sequenced was PBMCs. The receptors come from a human donor in good health (CMV status not recorded). Some clones in this sample may be carry-over from other donors' samples. Both conserved end residues are trimmed from each CDR3. Each record gives: V gene, CDR3 length, CDR3 protein.

TRBV6-2/TRBV6-3	13	ASSYSNTMNTEAF
TRBV19	16	ASSRRGQGATQTYEQY
TRBV28	12	ASSPPLGPNEQF
TRBV12-3/TRBV12-4	13	ASSSTSGRTHEQF
TRBV20-1	9	SANPYGELF
TRBV20-1	13	SATTGTSGGNEQF
TRBV4-1	14	ASSQGPYRDIYEQY
TRBV28	9	ASSYLGTQY
TRBV15	15	ATSRPPSELGYNEQF
TRBV7-6	14	ASSLGWDRGTNTIY
TRBV19	13	ASSIEGFNTGELF
TRBV20-1	13	SARVLGRGGGEAF
TRBV7-2	14	ASSLISAPNTGELF
TRBV24-1	15	ATSDPKSQGEGYGYT
TRBV6-1	12	ASTQVGGDTEAF
TRBV27	11	ASSRLDTNEQY
TRBV4-2	14	ASSPTSGSRTGELF
TRBV14	14	ASSLYAGRGPDTQY
TRBV11-2	13	ASSLFGAISGELF
TRBV5-4	10	ASSPEAAEAS
TRBV12-3/TRBV12-4	12	ASQTSGNLNEQF
TRBV5-6	15	ASSLNLRQHKTYEQY
TRBV7-2	15	ASSLEAGGPNTGELF